These 14 T cell receptor beta chains originate from one sample sequenced in a study of early T cells in non-severe SARS-CoV-2 infection. Each CDR3 protein gets one entry after TCRdb re-called the 5' RACE reads with MiXCR. Of under 85,000 distinct CDR3 sequences listed, around 10% are singletons. Sequences were derived from whole blood, sampled at baseline. Every receptor here comes from an adult who was a healthcare worker with PCR-confirmed SARS-CoV-2 infection or an uninfected control (not recorded which). The donor label of this sample is uncertain.

This clonotype was recorded a few times. V and J are TRBV7-3 and TRBJ2-3; possibly TRBD2 for D (5 bases). Trimming removed 5 bases at V and 0 bases at J, with 9 bases between. The CDR3 sequence is 14 residues long. Germline V lookup: CDR1 SGHTA, CDR2 FQGTGA. CDR3 nucleotide sequence: TGTGCCAGCAGCCCCAGCGGTAGCACAGATACGCAGTATTTT. It encodes CASSPSGSTDTQYF.

The chain carries TRBV4-2 and TRBJ2-3; possible D gene TRBD2, 6 bases. Per germline, CDR1 LGHNA and CDR2 YNFKEQ. This CDR3 comprises 17 residues. V was trimmed by 2 bases and J by 1 base, leaving 16 bases between them. The CDR3 loop is CASSQIVPTGGTDTQYF. In DNA form, the CDR3 reads TGTGCCAGCAGCCAAATCGTTCCAACGGGGGGCACAGATACGCAGTATTTT.

The genes are TRBV5-1 and TRBJ1-5; possible D gene TRBD1, 6 bases. This CDR3 is 14 amino acids long. CDR1 is SGHRS, CDR2 YFSETQ, per germline. V was clipped by 5 bases and J by 3 bases, with 12 bases between them. DNA of the CDR3: TGCGCCAGCAGACCGGACAGTTACAATCAGCCCCAGCATTTT. Encoded protein: CASRPDSYNQPQHF.

The chain joins TRBV29-1 to TRBJ2-6; 7 nucleotides line up with TRBD1. V gave up 6 bases and J gave up 0 bases; unmatched junction bases: 5. Germline CDR1 reads SQVTM; CDR2 reads ANQGSEA. The CDR3 is 15 amino acids. The DNA for the CDR3 is TGCAGCGTCGGGACAGCATTCTCTGGGGCCAACGTCCTGACTTTC. Protein sequence: CSVGTAFSGANVLTF.

This chain uses TRBV19 with TRBJ1-2; D not resolved. The germline V gene has CDR1 LNHDA and CDR2 SQIVND (reference sequence). The ends were cut back, 2 bases at V and 7 bases at J, with 8 bases in the middle. The CDR3 is 12 residues long. The CDR3 is CASSISGLGYTF. CDR3 nucleotides: TGTGCCAGTAGTATATCCGGGCTTGGCTACACCTTC.

This clonotype was found many times. The chain joins TRBV7-9 to TRBJ2-1; 11 bases match TRBD2. V shed 7 bases, J shed 3 bases, and the junction held 5 bases outside the gene matches. Germline V lookup: CDR1 SEHNR, CDR2 FQNEAQ (reference sequence). The length of the CDR3 is 15 residues. CDR3 nucleotide sequence: TGTGCCAGCACCCCACTAGCGGGAGACTACAATGAGCAGTTCTTC. Amino acids: CASTPLAGDYNEQFF.

In this sample, this clonotype turned up a few times. The genes are TRBV29-1 and TRBJ2-2; 7 bases match TRBD1. The CDR3 runs 15 residues. V lost 3 bases, J lost 6 bases, and 10 bases stayed unmatched. The V gene's germline CDR1 is SQVTM and CDR2 ANQGSEA. This CDR3 is CSVDSSTGRAGELFF. The DNA for the CDR3 is TGCAGCGTTGACTCGTCGACAGGGCGAGCCGGGGAGCTGTTTTTT.

This clonotype showed up many times. This chain joins TRBV7-2 and TRBJ2-3, with TRBD2 as a possible D gene (6 bases). There are 14 residues in the CDR3. V shed 5 bases and J shed 2 bases, with 11 bases lying between them. Germline V lookup: CDR1 SGHTA, CDR2 FQGNSA. DNA for the CDR3: TGTGCCAGCAGCCGGGGACTTTCCACAGATACGCAGTATTTT. Its translation: CASSRGLSTDTQYF.

This clonotype was recorded many times. The rearrangement joins TRBV24-1 to TRBJ2-1, with 9 positions matching TRBD1. The J segment lost 7 bases and the V segment lost 6 bases, leaving 9 bases of the junction unmatched. Germline assignment: CDR1 KGHDR and CDR2 SFDVKD. The CDR3 spans 15 residues. The CDR3 coding sequence is TGTGCCACCAGTAGCGGACAGGGGAGATGGAATGAGCAGTTCTTC. It codes for CATSSGQGRWNEQFF.

This clonotype appeared a few times. The chain employs TRBV20-1 and TRBJ1-2; tentative D call: TRBD1 (5 bases). V lost 6 bases and J 7 bases, leaving 18 bases between the germline ends. The CDR3 loop spans 13 amino acids. CDR1 and CDR2 from the germline V gene are DFQATT and SNEGSKA (reference sequence). The CDR3 nucleotides are TGCAGTGCCCGCCCGGGACGGATCTCTGGCTACACCTTC. Amino acid sequence: CSARPGRISGYTF.

This clonotype was counted many times. The chain employs TRBV3-1 and TRBJ1-2; possible D gene TRBD1, 6 bases. Germline V lookup: CDR1 LGHDT, CDR2 YNNKEL (reference sequence). The CDR3 is 15 residues long. V was shortened by 0 bases and J by 6 bases, with 14 bases between the two germline ends. The CDR3 nucleotides are TGTGCCAGCAGCCAAGATGACAGGATGGACGATGGCTACACCTTC. Its protein is CASSQDDRMDDGYTF.

This clonotype was seen repeatedly, ten times or more. V usage is TRBV5-8 and J usage is TRBJ2-1; 8 bases fit TRBD2. CDR3 length: 17 residues. Trimming at V came to 0 bases and at J to 7 bases, leaving 12 bases not matched to a gene. Germline CDR1 SGHTS, CDR2 YDEGEE. The CDR3 DNA sequence: TGTGCCAGCAGCTTGGGACTAGCGTGGAATAATGATAATGAGCAGTTCTTC. Its translation is CASSLGLAWNNDNEQFF.

In its sample, this clonotype was seen a few times. This chain connects TRBV18 to TRBJ2-3; 9 bases match TRBD2. Per germline, CDR1 KGHSH and CDR2 LQKENI. The CDR3 runs 15 residues. J was trimmed by 4 bases and V by 2 bases; bases with no gene match: 4. As DNA, the CDR3 is TGTGCCAGCTCACCAACTAGCGGGTTCCCAGATACGCAGTATTTT. It specifies CASSPTSGFPDTQYF.

The chain combines TRBV7-9 with TRBJ2-3, with 10 nucleotides matching TRBD1. In germline, CDR1 is SEHNR, CDR2 FQNEAQ (reference sequence). J gave up 5 bases and V 8 bases, and 4 bases lay outside the gene matches. The CDR3 is 13 residues long. CDR3 in amino acids: CASRDRGVDTQYF. The CDR3 nucleotides read TGTGCCAGCCGGGACAGGGGAGTAGATACGCAGTATTTT.